This T cell receptor beta chain is drawn from a study of blood T cell repertoires in COVID-19. Study in general: The United States, Italy and Spain provided the acute and convalescent COVID-19 samples. PBMCs, B-cell-depleted T cells, or T cells provided the cDNA or gDNA that made up the material.

Trimming removed 4 bases at V and 0 bases at J, with 11 bases between. Germline V gene sequence: CDR1 MRHNA, CDR2 SNTAGT. This CDR3 is built from 15 residues. Authors' data handling: Researchers report that nucleated cell counts were estimated from reference gene primer amplification. Profiled with immunoSEQ multiplex PCR; TCRdb holds only in-frame clones, not every one. Clonal size and the V and J genes are those of that table, whereas D and trimming came from the DNA. The sample has some 280,000 clones; roughly 90% are singletons. The source of this sequence is a woman aged 60 to 75 with acute or convalescent COVID-19. Material for sequencing was peripheral blood. This chain connects TRBV6-4 to TRBJ2-3, with D possibly being TRBD2 (6 bases). Here the CDR3 DNA reads TGTGCCAGCAGTGCGACCGGGACTAGCACAGATACGCAGTATTTT. This encodes CASSATGTSTDTQYF.